One sample yielded the 32 T cell receptor beta chains listed below, sequenced in a study of blood T cell repertoires in COVID-19. Libraries were prepared by immunoSEQ multiplex PCR; TCRdb keeps only in-frame clonotypes and omits some of them. The repertoire has some 240,000 clones, 65% to 90% of them found once; the top ten carry about 1.5%. Sequenced input: peripheral blood. The receptor source for this set is a woman in her thirties or forties who had recovered from COVID-19.

The chain employs TRBV6-2 or TRBV6-3 and TRBJ2-3; D uncertain. The CDR3 consists of 13 residues. Germline CDR1 is MNHEY and CDR2 is SVGEGT. Trimming left V 4 bases short and J 2 bases short, with 7 bases between. The CDR3 DNA reads TGTGCCAGCAGTTTCCTTTCCACAGATACGCAGTATTTT. Translation: CASSFLSTDTQYF.

The J gene is TRBJ1-5, the V gene TRBV6-2 or TRBV6-3; 9 bases match TRBD1. The CDR3 sequence is 17 residues long. Germline trimming cut 5 bases from V and 7 bases from J; bases unmatched to any gene: 15. Germline CDR1 is MNHEY and CDR2 is SVGEGT. The CDR3 is CASSPRTGTGRDQPQHF. The CDR3, as DNA: TGTGCCAGCAGTCCCCGAACCGGGACAGGGAGAGACCAGCCCCAGCATTTT.

The gene calls are TRBV5-1 and TRBJ2-3; TRBD2 might be the D (6 bases). The CDR3 covers 15 residues. The ends were cut back, 0 bases at V and 0 bases at J, with 8 bases in the middle. Germline assignment: CDR1 SGHRS and CDR2 YFSETQ. CDR3 sequence: CASSLGGTSTDTQYF. DNA of the CDR3: TGCGCCAGCAGCTTGGGTGGGACTAGCACAGATACGCAGTATTTT.

The genes are TRBV27 and TRBJ2-7, with a possible D match to TRBD1 (6 bases). Germline V gene lookup returns CDR1 MNHEY and CDR2 SMNVEV (reference sequence). V was clipped by 5 bases and J by 1 base, with 12 bases between them. The CDR3 covers 14 residues. The CDR3 is CASSPYRDSYEQYF. The CDR3 region has the DNA TGTGCCAGCAGTCCCTACAGGGATTCCTACGAGCAGTACTTC.

CDR3 in DNA: TGTGCCAGCAGCTTAATGACTAAATACGAGCAGTACTTC. Encoded protein: CASSLMTKYEQYF. J is TRBJ2-7 and V is TRBV11-2, with D tentatively TRBD2 (5 bases). Germline CDR1 SGHAT, CDR2 FQNNGV. V lost 2 bases and J lost 4, with 9 bases in between. The CDR3 is 13 amino acids.

The J gene is TRBJ2-5, the V gene TRBV11-3; 15 nucleotides line up with TRBD2. Germline CDR1 reads SGHNT; CDR2 reads YENEEA. V gave up 4 bases and J gave up 5 bases; unmatched junction bases: 5. The length of the CDR3 is 16 residues. The CDR3 spells CASSYGLAGGPETQYF. The CDR3 DNA is TGTGCCAGCAGCTACGGACTAGCGGGGGGGCCGGAGACCCAGTACTTC.

A remark on this clone: Additional DNA sequences in this sample encode the identical CDR3. This chain uses TRBV19 with TRBJ1-1; 8 bases align to TRBD1. This CDR3 spans 12 amino acids. V was pared by 6 bases and J by 3 bases, with 0 bases of the junction left unmatched. Germline assignment: CDR1 LNHDA and CDR2 SQIVND (reference sequence). The CDR3 region is CASRDRDTEAFF. In nucleotides, the CDR3 is TGTGCCAGTAGGGACAGGGACACTGAAGCTTTCTTT.

The J gene is TRBJ2-2, the V gene TRBV11-3; 8 nucleotides match TRBD2. The V and J ends lost 6 bases and 8 bases, in that order; junction bases with no gene match: 20. From germline, CDR1 is SGHNT and CDR2 YENEEA. The CDR3 spans 18 residues. The CDR3 reads CASSSREGQDQHRGELFF. The CDR3 DNA is TGTGCCAGCAGTAGCCGGGAGGGGCAAGATCAACACCGAGGGGAGCTGTTTTTT.

This clone was counted a single time. The V and J genes are TRBV6-1 and TRBJ2-2; D uncertain. V dropped 2 bases and J dropped 8 bases, with 12 bases sitting between them. Germline V gene data show CDR1 as MNHNS and CDR2 as SASEGT. The CDR3 extends over 14 amino acids. The CDR3 bases are TGTGCCAGCAGTGAAAGTCAGGCTGCGGGGGAGCTGTTTTTT. Its translation: CASSESQAAGELFF.

The gene calls are TRBV3-1 (or the pseudogene TRBV3-2) and TRBJ2-7; weak D call: TRBD1 (5 bases). The CDR3 sequence is 13 residues long. The germline V gene has CDR1 LGHDT and CDR2 YNNKEL (reference sequence). Trimming left V 2 bases short and J 6 bases short, with 11 bases between. The CDR3 spells CASSQFLRGEQYF. Written as DNA, the CDR3 is TGTGCCAGCAGCCAATTTCTAAGGGGCGAGCAGTACTTC.

The sample holds a few counts of this clone. The V and J genes are TRBV7-6 and TRBJ1-1; D remains unclear. The CDR3 has 15 residues. Trimming shortened V by 2 bases and J by 4 bases, and 14 bases separated the two germline ends. The V gene's germline CDR1 is SGHVS and CDR2 FNYEAQ. The DNA of the CDR3 is TGTGCCAGCAGCTTACGCCCCCAGGCGGGCACTGAAGCTTTCTTT. Amino acids: CASSLRPQAGTEAFF.

The rearrangement links TRBV29-1 to TRBJ2-7; weak D call: TRBD2 (7 bases). The CDR3 runs 16 residues. Germline values: CDR1 SQVTM, CDR2 ANQGSEA. V was pared by 6 bases and J by 1 base, with 22 bases between. DNA for the CDR3: TGCAGCGTGGAGGGGGGGACCCGGGACACATCCTACGAGCAGTACTTC. This translates into CSVEGGTRDTSYEQYF.

The V gene is TRBV4-3, the J gene TRBJ2-1, with 13 positions matching TRBD2. The CDR3 is made up of 19 amino acids. V shed 0 bases and J 4 bases; nucleotides not matched to a gene: 9. Germline V gene data show CDR1 as LGHNA and CDR2 as YSLEER. The CDR3 sequence is CASSQDSPRLAGGYNEQFF. Here the CDR3 DNA reads TGCGCCAGCAGCCAAGATTCACCCAGACTAGCGGGGGGATACAATGAGCAGTTCTTC.

The chain carries TRBV6-5 and TRBJ2-2, with D tentatively TRBD1 (5 bases). The CDR3 contains 15 residues. The germline V and J ends were trimmed by 6 bases and 0 bases, with 11 bases remaining between them. The germline V gene has CDR1 MNHEY and CDR2 SVGAGI. CDR3 DNA: TGTGCCAGCAGAGCCGACAGACCGAACACCGGGGAGCTGTTTTTT. Translated, it gives CASRADRPNTGELFF.

The chain links TRBV19 to TRBJ2-1; 8 bases agree with TRBD1. V trimming: 2 bases; J trimming: 7 bases; junction bases outside the gene matches: 7. This CDR3 contains 15 residues. Germline CDR1 and CDR2: LNHDA and SQIVND (reference sequence). CDR3 nucleotide sequence: TGTGCCAGTAGTATACCAGGGGGCGGATTGAATGAGCAGTTCTTC. Its protein is CASSIPGGGLNEQFF.

The chain joins TRBV28 to TRBJ1-1, with 8 positions matching TRBD1. The CDR3 consists of 15 residues. Germline CDR1 is MDHEN and CDR2 is SYDVKM. V was pared by 4 bases and J by 1 base, with 5 bases of the junction left unmatched. The CDR3 DNA reads as TGTGCCAGCAGTTCGACCGGGACAGGGAACACTGAAGCTTTCTTT. Its translation is CASSSTGTGNTEAFF.

The CDR3 is CASRADRLTVYGYTF. In DNA form, the CDR3 reads TGTGCCAGCAGAGCGGACAGGCTGACTGTCTATGGCTACACCTTC. The V and J genes are TRBV27 and TRBJ1-2; TRBD1 agrees at 7 bases. The V and J ends lost 6 bases and 4 bases, in that order; junction bases with no gene match: 11. The CDR3 is made up of 15 amino acids. CDR1 and CDR2 (germline): MNHEY, SMNVEV (reference sequence).

The gene calls are TRBV5-6 and TRBJ2-7; maybe TRBD2 (6 bases). The CDR3 totals 15 residues. The V gene lost 2 bases and the J gene lost 2 bases, with 14 bases spanning the gap. Germline CDR1 reads SGHDT; CDR2 reads YYEEEE. The CDR3 region is CASSFTSSPTYEQYF. In DNA form, the CDR3 reads TGTGCCAGCAGCTTCACTAGCAGTCCCACCTACGAGCAGTACTTC.

The chain couples TRBV18 to TRBJ2-1; no reliable D call. This CDR3 comprises 13 residues. V was pared by 2 bases and J by 5 bases, with 7 bases between. The germline V gene encodes CDR1 KGHSH and CDR2 LQKENI. CDR3 sequence (DNA): TGTGCCAGCTCACCAGCCTACCACAATGAGCAGTTCTTC. The encoded protein is CASSPAYHNEQFF.

This sequence joins TRBV5-3 and TRBJ1-1; 7 nucleotides line up with TRBD1. TRBV5-3 is given ORF status, its function remaining uncertain. This CDR3 has 16 residues. Trimming removed 1 base from V and 1 base from J; junction bases left unmatched: 7. Here the CDR3 DNA reads TGTGCCAGAAGCTTGACGTGGACAGGACAGAACACTGAAGCTTTCTTT. It specifies CARSLTWTGQNTEAFF.

This chain links TRBV5-4 with TRBJ1-1, with D perhaps TRBD1 (5 bases). V was trimmed by 4 bases and J by 7 bases, leaving 17 bases between them. The CDR3 spans 14 residues. The germline gives CDR1 SGHNT, CDR2 YYREEE (reference sequence). CDR3 sequence: CASSLQARQFEAFF. In DNA form, the CDR3 reads TGTGCCAGCAGCCTTCAAGCTAGACAGTTTGAAGCTTTCTTT.

The V gene is TRBV5-4, the J gene TRBJ2-3, with 10 bases fitting TRBD2. The CDR3 covers 15 residues. V lost 3 bases to trimming and J lost 4 bases; unmatched junction nucleotides: 5. In germline, CDR1 is SGHNT, CDR2 YYREEE (reference sequence). The CDR3 DNA is TGTGCCAGCAGCTCCGGGACTAGCGTAGCAGATACGCAGTATTTT. It is translated as CASSSGTSVADTQYF. The whole variable domain, filled in from reference TRBV5-4 and TRBJ2-3, reads ETGVTQSPTHLIKTRGQQVTLRCSSQSGHNTVSWYQQALGQGPQFIFQYYREEENGRGNFPPRFSGLQFPNYSSELNVNALELDDSALYLCASSSGTSVADTQYFGPGTRLTVL.

On this clone itself: This sample includes further DNA sequences coding for the same CDR3. The chain links TRBV6-5 to TRBJ2-7, with 7 bases that match TRBD1. V lost 6 bases and J lost 1; bases outside the gene matches: 3. This CDR3 comprises 13 residues. Germline loops: CDR1 MNHEY, CDR2 SVGAGI. In DNA, the CDR3 is TGTGCCAGCAGACCGGGACAGTCCTACGAGCAGTACTTC. Translation gives CASRPGQSYEQYF.

The V and J genes are TRBV28 and TRBJ1-5; 10 bases fit TRBD1. CDR3 size: 16 residues. The trim removed 3 bases at V and 5 bases at J, leaving 7 bases unmatched. Germline V lookup: CDR1 MDHEN, CDR2 SYDVKM. For the CDR3, the DNA is TGTGCCAGCAGTTTGCCGGGACAGGGGCATTATCAGCCCCAGCATTTT. Amino acid sequence: CASSLPGQGHYQPQHF.

The rearrangement uses TRBV19 and TRBJ1-3; D may be TRBD1 (5 bases). Trimming stripped 4 bases from V and 2 bases from J, with 15 bases between. CDR3 length: 16 amino acids. In germline, CDR1 is LNHDA, CDR2 SQIVND (reference sequence). The CDR3 region has the DNA TGTGCCAGTAGTAGGCTGGTTCGGGGGGCTGGAAACACCATATATTTT. Residues: CASSRLVRGAGNTIYF.

The chain joins TRBV6-1 to TRBJ1-1, with D maybe TRBD1 (5 bases). CDR1 and CDR2 (germline): MNHNS, SASEGT. The CDR3 consists of 13 residues. V lost 3 bases and J lost 4, with 9 bases in between. This CDR3 reads CASSEQGGTEAFF. The CDR3 nucleotides are TGTGCCAGCAGTGAGCAGGGAGGCACTGAAGCTTTCTTT.

This clone was picked up one time. Other nucleotide sequences in the sample specify the same CDR3. The chain has TRBV7-6 and TRBJ1-4; tentatively, D is TRBD1 (5 bases). In germline, CDR1 is SGHVS, CDR2 FNYEAQ. The V and J ends lost 5 bases and 8 bases respectively, with 15 bases between them. This CDR3 comprises 14 residues. Here the CDR3 DNA reads TGTGCCAGCAGCCCTGGGCAGGGTGGGGAAAAACTGTTTTTT. It specifies CASSPGQGGEKLFF.

The chain is built from TRBV19 and TRBJ2-2; 9 nucleotides line up with TRBD1. The length of the CDR3 is 17 residues. V lost 3 bases to trimming and J lost 1 base; unmatched junction nucleotides: 6. Germline V gene sequence: CDR1 LNHDA, CDR2 SQIVND (reference sequence). For the CDR3, the DNA is TGTGCCAGTAGTATGGGCGGGGGACAGGGGAACACCGGGGAGCTGTTTTTT. Its translation is CASSMGGGQGNTGELFF.

V gene TRBV2 combines with J gene TRBJ2-5, with D perhaps matching TRBD2 (5 bases). V dropped 2 bases and J dropped 8 bases, with 12 bases sitting between them. Germline CDR1 reads SNHLY; CDR2 reads FYNNEI. This CDR3 comprises 13 residues. The CDR3 nucleotides are TGTGCCAGCAGTGAAAGGGTGGAGGCCACCCAGTACTTC. This encodes CASSERVEATQYF.

The chain couples TRBV10-3 to TRBJ1-5, with a tentative D call TRBD1 (6 bases). CDR1 and CDR2 (germline): ENHRY, SYGVKD. The germline V and J ends were trimmed by 6 bases and 7 bases, with 13 bases remaining between them. The CDR3 runs 13 residues. The CDR3 region has the DNA TGTGCCATCAGACCGGACAGCTCCCAGCCCCAGCATTTT. Residues: CAIRPDSSQPQHF.

There are a few counts of this clone. The V call is TRBV7-3, the J call TRBJ1-1; D uncertain. V dropped 5 bases and J dropped 0 bases, with 10 bases sitting between them. Germline V gene sequence: CDR1 SGHTA, CDR2 FQGTGA. The CDR3 spans 14 residues. The CDR3 nucleotides are TGTGCCAGCAGCCGAGGAGGGATGAACACTGAAGCTTTCTTT. Its translation: CASSRGGMNTEAFF.

The CDR3 is CASSLETGALNTEAFF. The CDR3 nucleotides are TGTGCCAGCTCACTAGAAACAGGGGCTCTTAACACTGAAGCTTTCTTT. The chain is built from TRBV18 and TRBJ1-1; 7 bases align to TRBD1. Unmatched junction bases numbered 10, after V lost 4 bases and J lost 2 bases. CDR3 length: 16 amino acids. Germline CDR1 reads KGHSH; CDR2 reads LQKENI.